This TCR beta chain was identified in a study of OX40 agonist ivuxolimab in advanced cancers. Study-wide context: The treatment was a fully human IgG2 OX40 agonist, ivuxolimab.

Assay: immunoSEQ multiplex PCR; the TCRdb copy retains only in-frame clones and omits some. In the table there are approximately 40,000 clones, approximately 80% of which are singletons. Worth noting for this clone: Its target is unknown.

Study results and caveats: In CD8+ T cells, expanded clones were on average more numerous than in CD4+. The specificity for antigen of the expanded peripheral T cells was not determined.

The sample in question was CD4+ or CD8+ T cells sorted from blood, obtained in a trial of the OX40 agonist ivuxolimab. This TCR came from an adult with an advanced solid tumor such as melanoma, head and neck, liver or kidney cancer.

CDR3 loop: CSVEDLGTEAFF. The CDR3 nucleotides read TGCAGCGTTGAAGACCTGGGCACTGAAGCTTTCTTT. The chain couples TRBV29-1 to TRBJ1-1; D gene unclear. Trimming pared 0 bases from V and 4 bases from J, leaving 6 bases between. Germline loops: CDR1 SQVTM, CDR2 ANQGSEA. The CDR3 length is 12 residues.